This T cell receptor (beta chain) was obtained from a study of T-cell reconstitution after alpha-beta-depleted transplantation in children. Notes on the study in general: At day 60, the high TCRbeta diversity found in some patients originated from recipient T cells and thymic progenitors that had survived. Several hundred rapidly expanded clones from non-depleted graft cells reportedly supplied alpha-beta T cells about two months post-transplant.

Unique molecular identifiers were incorporated during preparation of the TCRbeta library. TCRdb reprocessed the PCR reads with MiXCR, giving one entry per CDR3 protein. The data show a few hundred thousand distinct CDR3 sequences, 20% to 30% seen once. V dropped 6 bases and J dropped 5 bases, with 13 bases sitting between them. This CDR3 spans 13 amino acids. In this sample, this clonotype turned up a few times. Antigen specificity is unknown. This TCR was recovered from a boy under three years old with Wiskott-Aldrich syndrome, due to receive a stem cell transplant. This chain connects TRBV12-3 or TRBV12-4 to TRBJ2-5; D remains ambiguous. The material sequenced was PBMCs, taken before TCRalphabeta/CD19-depleted stem cell transplant. The DNA of the CDR3 is TGTGCCAGCAGGGGATCGATCTCTGAGACCCAGTACTTC. Its translation: CASRGSISETQYF.